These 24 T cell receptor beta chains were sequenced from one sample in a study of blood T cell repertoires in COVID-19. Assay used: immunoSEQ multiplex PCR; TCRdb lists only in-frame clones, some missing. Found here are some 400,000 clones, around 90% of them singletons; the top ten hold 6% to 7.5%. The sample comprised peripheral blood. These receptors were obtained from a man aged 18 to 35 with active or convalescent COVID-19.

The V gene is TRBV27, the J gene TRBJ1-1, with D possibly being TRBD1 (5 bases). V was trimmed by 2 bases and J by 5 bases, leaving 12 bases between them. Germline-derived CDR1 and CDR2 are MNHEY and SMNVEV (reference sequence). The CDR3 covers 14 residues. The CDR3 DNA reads TGTGCCAGCAGTTTAGGAGGGGCCGGGACTGAAGCTTTCTTT. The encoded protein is CASSLGGAGTEAFF.

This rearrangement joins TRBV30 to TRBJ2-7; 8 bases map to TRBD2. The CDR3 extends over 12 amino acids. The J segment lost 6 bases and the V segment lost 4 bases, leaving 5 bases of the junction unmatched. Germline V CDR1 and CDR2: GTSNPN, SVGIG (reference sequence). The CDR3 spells CAWKGSGTEQYF. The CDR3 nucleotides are TGTGCCTGGAAGGGTAGCGGGACCGAGCAGTACTTC.

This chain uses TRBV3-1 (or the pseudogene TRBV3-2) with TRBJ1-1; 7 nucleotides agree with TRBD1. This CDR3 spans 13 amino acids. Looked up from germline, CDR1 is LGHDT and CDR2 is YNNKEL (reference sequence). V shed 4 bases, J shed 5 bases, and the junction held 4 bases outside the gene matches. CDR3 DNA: TGTGCCAGCAGCCTAGACAGGGAAACTGAAGCTTTCTTT. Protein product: CASSLDRETEAFF.

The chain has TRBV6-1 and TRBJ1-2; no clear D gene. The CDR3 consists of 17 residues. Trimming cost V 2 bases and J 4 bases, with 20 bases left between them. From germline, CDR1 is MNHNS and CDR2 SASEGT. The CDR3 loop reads CASSELLTNPRGYGYTF. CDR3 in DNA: TGTGCCAGCAGTGAATTACTTACCAACCCCAGAGGCTATGGCTACACCTTC.

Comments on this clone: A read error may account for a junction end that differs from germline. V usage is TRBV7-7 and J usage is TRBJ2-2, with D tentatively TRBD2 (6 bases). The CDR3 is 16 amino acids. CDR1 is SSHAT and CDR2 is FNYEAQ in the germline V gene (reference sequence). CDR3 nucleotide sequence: TGTGCTAGCAGATCGACCGCGGGGTCGAACACCGGGGAGCTGTTTTTT. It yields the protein CASRSTAGSNTGELFF.

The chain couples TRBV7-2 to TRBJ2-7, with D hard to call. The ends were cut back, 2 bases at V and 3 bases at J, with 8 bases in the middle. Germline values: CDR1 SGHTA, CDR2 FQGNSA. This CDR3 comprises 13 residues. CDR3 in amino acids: CASSLNPGYEQYF. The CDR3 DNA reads TGTGCCAGCAGCTTAAATCCGGGCTACGAGCAGTACTTC.

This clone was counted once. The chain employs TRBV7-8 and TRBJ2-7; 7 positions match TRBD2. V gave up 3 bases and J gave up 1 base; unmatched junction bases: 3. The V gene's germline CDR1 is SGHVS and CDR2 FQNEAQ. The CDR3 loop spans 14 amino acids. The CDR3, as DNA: TGTGCCAGCAGCTTGACTAGCCCTTCCTACGAGCAGTACTTC. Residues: CASSLTSPSYEQYF.

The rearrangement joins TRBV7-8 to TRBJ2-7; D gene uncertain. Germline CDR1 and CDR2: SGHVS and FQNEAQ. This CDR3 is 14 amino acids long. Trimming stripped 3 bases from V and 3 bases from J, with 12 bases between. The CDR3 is CASSLPIGSYEQYF. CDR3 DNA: TGTGCCAGCAGCTTGCCGATCGGTAGCTACGAGCAGTACTTC.

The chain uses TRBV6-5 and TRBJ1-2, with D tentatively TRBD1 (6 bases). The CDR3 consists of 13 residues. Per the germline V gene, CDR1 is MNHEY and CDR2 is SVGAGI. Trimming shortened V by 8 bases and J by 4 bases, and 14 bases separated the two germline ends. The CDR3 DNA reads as TGTGCCAGCCGTCGGGAGGGGGGCTATGGCTACACCTTC. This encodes CASRREGGYGYTF.

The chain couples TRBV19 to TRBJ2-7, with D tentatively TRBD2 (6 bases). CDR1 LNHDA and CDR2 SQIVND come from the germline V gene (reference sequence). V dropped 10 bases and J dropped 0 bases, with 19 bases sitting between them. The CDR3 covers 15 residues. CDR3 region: CATRPWDSSSYEQYF. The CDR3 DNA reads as TGTGCCACGCGGCCTTGGGACTCGAGCTCCTACGAGCAGTACTTC.

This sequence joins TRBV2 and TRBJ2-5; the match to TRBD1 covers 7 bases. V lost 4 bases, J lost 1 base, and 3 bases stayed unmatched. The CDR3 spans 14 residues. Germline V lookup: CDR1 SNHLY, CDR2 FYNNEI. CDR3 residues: CASSVTGTQETQYF. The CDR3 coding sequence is TGTGCCAGCAGTGTGACAGGGACCCAAGAGACCCAGTACTTC. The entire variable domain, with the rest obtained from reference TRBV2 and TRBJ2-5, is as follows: EPEVTQTPSHQVTQMGQEVILRCVPISNHLYFYWYRQILGQKVEFLVSFYNNEISEKSEIFDDQFSVERPDGSNFTLKIRSTKLEDSAMYFCASSVTGTQETQYFGPGTRLLVL.

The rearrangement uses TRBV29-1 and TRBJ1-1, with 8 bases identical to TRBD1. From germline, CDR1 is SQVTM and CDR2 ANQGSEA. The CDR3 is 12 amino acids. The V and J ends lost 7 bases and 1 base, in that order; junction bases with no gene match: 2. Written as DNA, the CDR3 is TGCAGCGGGGACAGGAAGAACACTGAAGCTTTCTTT. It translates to CSGDRKNTEAFF.

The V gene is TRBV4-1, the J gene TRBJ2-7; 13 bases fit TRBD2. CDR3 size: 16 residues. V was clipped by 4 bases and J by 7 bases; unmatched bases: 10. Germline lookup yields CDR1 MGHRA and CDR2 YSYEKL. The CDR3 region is CASSLHTSGRGEEQYF. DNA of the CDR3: TGCGCCAGCAGCCTCCATACTAGCGGGAGGGGAGAAGAGCAGTACTTC.

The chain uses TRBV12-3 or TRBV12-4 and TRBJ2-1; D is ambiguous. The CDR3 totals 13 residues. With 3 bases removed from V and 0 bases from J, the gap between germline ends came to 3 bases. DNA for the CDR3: TGTGCCAGCAGTTTGAGCTCCTACAATGAGCAGTTCTTC. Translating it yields CASSLSSYNEQFF.

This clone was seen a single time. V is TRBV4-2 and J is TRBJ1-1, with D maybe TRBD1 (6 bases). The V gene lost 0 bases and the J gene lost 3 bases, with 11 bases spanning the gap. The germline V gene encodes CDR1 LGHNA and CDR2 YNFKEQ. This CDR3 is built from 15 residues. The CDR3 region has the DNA TGTGCCAGCAGCCAAGACGGGGGGGCCTACACTGAAGCTTTCTTT. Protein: CASSQDGGAYTEAFF.

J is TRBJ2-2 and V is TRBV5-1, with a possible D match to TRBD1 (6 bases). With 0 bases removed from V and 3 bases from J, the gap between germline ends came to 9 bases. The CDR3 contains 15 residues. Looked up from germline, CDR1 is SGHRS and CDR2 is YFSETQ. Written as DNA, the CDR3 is TGCGCCAGCAGCTTGGTTACAGGGTACACCGGGGAGCTGTTTTTT. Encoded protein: CASSLVTGYTGELFF.

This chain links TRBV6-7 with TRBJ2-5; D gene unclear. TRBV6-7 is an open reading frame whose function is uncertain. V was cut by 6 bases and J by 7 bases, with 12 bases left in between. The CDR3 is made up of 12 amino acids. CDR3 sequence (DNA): TGTGCCAGCAGGATCGACTCCGGGACCCAGTACTTC. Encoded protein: CASRIDSGTQYF.

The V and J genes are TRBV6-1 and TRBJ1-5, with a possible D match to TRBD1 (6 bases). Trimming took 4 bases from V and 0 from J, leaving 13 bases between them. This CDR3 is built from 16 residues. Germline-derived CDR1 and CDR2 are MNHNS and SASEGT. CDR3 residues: CASSGGDIYSNQPQHF. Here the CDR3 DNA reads TGTGCCAGCAGTGGAGGGGACATTTATAGCAATCAGCCCCAGCATTTT.

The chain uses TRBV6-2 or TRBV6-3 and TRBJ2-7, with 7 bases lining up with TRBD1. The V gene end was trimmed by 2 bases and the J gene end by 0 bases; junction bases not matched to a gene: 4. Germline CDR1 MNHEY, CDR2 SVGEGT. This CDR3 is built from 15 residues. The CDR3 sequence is CASSYPGQHSYEQYF. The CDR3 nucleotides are TGTGCCAGCAGTTACCCGGGACAGCACTCCTACGAGCAGTACTTC.

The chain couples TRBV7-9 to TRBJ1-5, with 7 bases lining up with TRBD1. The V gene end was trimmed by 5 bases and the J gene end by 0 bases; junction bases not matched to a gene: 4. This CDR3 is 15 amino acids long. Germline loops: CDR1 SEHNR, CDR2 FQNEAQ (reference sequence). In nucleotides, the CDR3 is TGTGCCAGCAGCCGACAGGGTCGTAGCAATCAGCCCCAGCATTTT. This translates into CASSRQGRSNQPQHF.

In DNA, the CDR3 is TGTGCCAGCAGCCGGGACAGTGAGAGAGCTTTCTATGGCTACACCTTC. It encodes CASSRDSERAFYGYTF. V is TRBV2 and J is TRBJ1-2, with TRBD1 matching over 7 bases. The CDR3 consists of 16 residues. V lost 6 bases, J lost 4 bases, and 14 bases stayed unmatched. In germline, CDR1 is SNHLY, CDR2 FYNNEI.

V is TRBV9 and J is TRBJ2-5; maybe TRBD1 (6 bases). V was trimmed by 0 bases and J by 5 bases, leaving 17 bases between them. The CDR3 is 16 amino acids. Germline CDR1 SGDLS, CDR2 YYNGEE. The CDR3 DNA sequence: TGTGCCAGCAGCGTAGCTTCAGGGGTCGAGATGGAGACCCAGTACTTC. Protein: CASSVASGVEMETQYF. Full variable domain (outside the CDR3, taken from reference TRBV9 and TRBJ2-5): DSGVTQTPKHLITATGQRVTLRCSPRSGDLSVYWYQQSLDQGLQFLIQYYNGEERAKGNILERFSAQQFPDLHSELNLSSLELGDSALYFCASSVASGVEMETQYFGPGTRLLVL.

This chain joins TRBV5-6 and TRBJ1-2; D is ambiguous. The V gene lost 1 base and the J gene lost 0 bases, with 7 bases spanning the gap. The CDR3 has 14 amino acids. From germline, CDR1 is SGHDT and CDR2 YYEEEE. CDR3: CASSLTATNYGYTF. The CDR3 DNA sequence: TGTGCCAGCAGCTTGACAGCAACTAACTATGGCTACACCTTC.

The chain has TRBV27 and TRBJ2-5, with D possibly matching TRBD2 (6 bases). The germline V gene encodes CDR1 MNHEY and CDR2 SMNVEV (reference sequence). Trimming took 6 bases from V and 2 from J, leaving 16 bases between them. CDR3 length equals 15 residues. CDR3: CASRGGLIQQETQYF. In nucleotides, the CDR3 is TGTGCCAGCAGGGGGGGACTGATACAGCAAGAGACCCAGTACTTC.